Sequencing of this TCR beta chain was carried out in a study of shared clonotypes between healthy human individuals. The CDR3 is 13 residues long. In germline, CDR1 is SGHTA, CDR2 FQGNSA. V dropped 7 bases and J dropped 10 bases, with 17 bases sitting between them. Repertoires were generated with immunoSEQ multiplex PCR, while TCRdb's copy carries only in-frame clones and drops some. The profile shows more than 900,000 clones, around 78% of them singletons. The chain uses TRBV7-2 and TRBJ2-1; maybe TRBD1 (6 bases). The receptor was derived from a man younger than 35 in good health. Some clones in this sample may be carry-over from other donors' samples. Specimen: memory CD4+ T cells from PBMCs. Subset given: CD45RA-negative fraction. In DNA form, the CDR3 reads TGTGCCAGCACCCCTGGGGGCGCCCGGGAGCAGTTCTTC. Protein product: CASTPGGAREQFF.